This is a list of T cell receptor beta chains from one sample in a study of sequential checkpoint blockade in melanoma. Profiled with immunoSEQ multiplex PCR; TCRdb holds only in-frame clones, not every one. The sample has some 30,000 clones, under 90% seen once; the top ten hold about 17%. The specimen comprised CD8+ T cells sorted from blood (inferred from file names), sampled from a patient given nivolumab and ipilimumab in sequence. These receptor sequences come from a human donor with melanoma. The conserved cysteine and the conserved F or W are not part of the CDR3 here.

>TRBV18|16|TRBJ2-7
ASSPQTSGGLRGTEQY
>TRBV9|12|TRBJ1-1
ASSAEGRNTEAF
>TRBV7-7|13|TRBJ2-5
ASSSRRGPQETQY
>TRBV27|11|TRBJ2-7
ASSLTAFYEQY
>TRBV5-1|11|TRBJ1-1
ASSWGQNTEAF
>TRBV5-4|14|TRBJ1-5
ASSLDGRGPNQPQH
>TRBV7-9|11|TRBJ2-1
ASSLGLANEQF
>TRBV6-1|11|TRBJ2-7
ASSAGISYEQY
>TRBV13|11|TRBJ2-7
ASSGRSSYEQY
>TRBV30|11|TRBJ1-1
AWSYGMNTEAF
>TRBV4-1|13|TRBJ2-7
ASSQDGRVGDEQY
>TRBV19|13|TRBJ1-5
ASSIVRTENQPQH
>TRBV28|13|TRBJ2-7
ASSSTGVPTYEQY
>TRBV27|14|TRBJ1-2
ASSLSPGTGHQGYT
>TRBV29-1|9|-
SVLLILEQY
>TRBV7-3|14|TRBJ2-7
ASTPGPGTGLYEQY
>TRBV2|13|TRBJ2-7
ASTLRELGVREQY
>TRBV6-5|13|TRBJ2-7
ASSYLASRTYEQY
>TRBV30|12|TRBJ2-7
AWSATGDDDEQY
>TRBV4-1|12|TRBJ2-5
ASSQVGVQETQY
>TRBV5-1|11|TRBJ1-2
ASSLGALYGYT
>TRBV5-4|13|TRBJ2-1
ASSLLGGGYNEQF
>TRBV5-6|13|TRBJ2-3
ASSLGGTGEDTQY
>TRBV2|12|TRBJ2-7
ASSDLTAAYEQY
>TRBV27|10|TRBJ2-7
ASSPNSYEQY
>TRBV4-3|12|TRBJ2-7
ASSQDRGGYEQY
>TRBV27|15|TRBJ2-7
ASSIGLAGGRIYEQY
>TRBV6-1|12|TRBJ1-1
ASSERQGYTEAF
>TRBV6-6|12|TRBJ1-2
ASSYETGWDGYT
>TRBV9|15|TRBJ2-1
ASSDNPPSGRGNEQF
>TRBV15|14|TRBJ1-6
ATSRSHRRYNSPLH
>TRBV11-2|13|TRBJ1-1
ASSFHTADRDGAF
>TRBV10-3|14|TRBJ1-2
AISESGTGFSYGYT
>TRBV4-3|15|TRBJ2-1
ASSQVPGLAENNEQF
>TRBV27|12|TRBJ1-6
ASSTRDSSSPLH
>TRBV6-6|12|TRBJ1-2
ASSYAEGTGGYT
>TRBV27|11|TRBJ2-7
ASSFLVMGEQY
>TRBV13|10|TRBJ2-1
ASSVSGNEQF
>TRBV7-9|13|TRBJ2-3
ASSPPLASTDTQY
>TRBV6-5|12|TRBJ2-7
ASSLGQSAYEQY
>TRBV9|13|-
ASSATDETGYEQY
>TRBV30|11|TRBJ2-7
AWEGQVNYEQY
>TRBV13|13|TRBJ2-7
ASSSGTSESYEQY
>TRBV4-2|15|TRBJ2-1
ASSQDGQVFSYNEQF
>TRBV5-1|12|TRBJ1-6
ASSLTLYNSPLH
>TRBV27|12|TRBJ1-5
ASSFQGSNQPQH
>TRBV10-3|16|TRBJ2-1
AISDLLSGGSSYNEQF
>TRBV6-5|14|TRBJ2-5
ASSYGKTSGEETQY
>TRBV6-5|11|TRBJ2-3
ASSYSSSDTQY
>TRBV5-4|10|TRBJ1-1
ASSSTGNEAF
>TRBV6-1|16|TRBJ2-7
ASSELGHWKEGLYEQY
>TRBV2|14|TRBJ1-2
ASSQAGTYDIDGYT
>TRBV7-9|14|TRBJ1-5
ASSPGTAYSNQPQH
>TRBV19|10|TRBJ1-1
AAQGRDTEAF
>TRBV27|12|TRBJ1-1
ASRVGRTNTEAF